A selection of T cell receptor beta chains follows, all from one sample in a study of response to subunit inactivated influenza vaccine. TCRdb redid the calling of the RT-PCR reads with MiXCR, one entry per CDR3 protein. The sample lists around 570,000 distinct CDR3 sequences; roughly 8.2% were seen once. The source was PBMCs from blood, collected less than 30 months after vaccination. The receptors come from a man aged 45-69 years who received an inactivated influenza vaccine. Both conserved end residues are part of each CDR3.

j_call: TRBJ2-7
v_call: TRBV5-1
cdr3_aa: CASSEKTGTGNEQYF

j_call: TRBJ2-7
v_call: TRBV9
cdr3_aa: CASSSGGGLASSYEQYF

j_call: TRBJ2-1
v_call: TRBV6-2/TRBV6-3
cdr3_aa: CASSELAGGFNEQFF

j_call: TRBJ2-3
v_call: TRBV20-1
cdr3_aa: CSASLAGDGTDTQYF

j_call: TRBJ2-3
v_call: TRBV7-2
cdr3_aa: CASSLRSPILWADTQYF

j_call: TRBJ1-1
v_call: TRBV11-2
cdr3_aa: CASSLANEAFF

j_call: TRBJ2-1
v_call: TRBV12-3/TRBV12-4
cdr3_aa: CASRLAGGPDEQFF

j_call: TRBJ2-2
v_call: TRBV12-3/TRBV12-4
cdr3_aa: CASSQLTSGRATGELFF

j_call: TRBJ2-1
v_call: TRBV7-9
cdr3_aa: CASSGAGGPGSYNEQFF

j_call: TRBJ1-5
v_call: TRBV18
cdr3_aa: CASSPTAGGVGGNQPQHF

j_call: TRBJ2-3
v_call: TRBV5-6
cdr3_aa: CATSPTQGTSTDTQYF

j_call: TRBJ2-3
v_call: TRBV12-3/TRBV12-4
cdr3_aa: CASSPWGGPDTQYF

j_call: TRBJ2-1
v_call: TRBV11-2
cdr3_aa: CASSLSARPNNEQFF

j_call: TRBJ2-7
v_call: TRBV11-2
cdr3_aa: CASSYEPVSSYEQYF

j_call: TRBJ1-2
v_call: TRBV14
cdr3_aa: CASSQTGTAYGYTF

j_call: TRBJ2-2
v_call: TRBV4-3
cdr3_aa: CASSQDRPGGFGELFF

j_call: TRBJ2-7
v_call: TRBV20-1
cdr3_aa: CSAKDRAAYEQYF

j_call: TRBJ1-4
v_call: TRBV6-5
cdr3_aa: CASSLQTNEKLFF

j_call: TRBJ2-1
v_call: TRBV20-1
cdr3_aa: CSAREGSSYNEQFF

j_call: TRBJ2-6
v_call: TRBV7-9
cdr3_aa: CASSLARRSGANVLTF

j_call: TRBJ2-3
v_call: TRBV19
cdr3_aa: CASIMKPGLVYTDTQYF

j_call: TRBJ2-7
v_call: TRBV27
cdr3_aa: CASRWGTAKSYEQYF

j_call: TRBJ1-2
v_call: TRBV20-1
cdr3_aa: CSASPPHRVGSYGYTF

j_call: TRBJ2-2
v_call: TRBV2
cdr3_aa: CASCRQGGDTGELFF